Below, 25 T cell receptor beta chains from the same sample are listed, as sequenced in a study of T cells in Graves' hyperthyroidism and ophthalmopathy. Amplified regions were TCR beta CDR3 sequences from RNA transcripts. When the TCR CDR3 underwent first-round RT-PCR, the HTBI primer set was used. TCRdb re-called the multiplex PCR reads through MiXCR, storing one row per CDR3 protein. The table records hundreds of thousands of distinct CDR3 sequences, around 13% of them present only once. Sequenced input: blood. These receptors all come from a woman between 18 and 30 years old with Graves' hyperthyroidism.

This clonotype was seen at least ten times. The chain carries TRBV29-1 and TRBJ2-1, with 8 bases matching TRBD1. Germline CDR1 is SQVTM and CDR2 is ANQGSEA. Losses at the gene ends were 4 bases for V and 4 bases for J; bases not matched to a gene: 6. The CDR3 totals 14 residues. CDR3 DNA: TGCAGCGTTGTCGGCAGGGGGCCTTACAATGAGCAGTTCTTC. It yields the protein CSVVGRGPYNEQFF.

This clonotype has at least ten counts. V usage is TRBV9 and J usage is TRBJ1-1, with no clear D. The V gene lost 3 bases and the J gene lost 0 bases, with 6 bases spanning the gap. The CDR3 sequence is 13 residues long. Germline V lookup: CDR1 SGDLS, CDR2 YYNGEE. This CDR3 reads CASSEGMNTEAFF. The CDR3 nucleotides are TGTGCCAGCAGCGAAGGAATGAACACTGAAGCTTTCTTT.

This clonotype has a count of ten or more. The J gene is TRBJ2-5, the V gene TRBV5-1, with TRBD2 identical over 8 bases. V dropped 4 bases and J dropped 5; count of bases not matched to a gene: 10. The V gene's germline CDR1 is SGHRS and CDR2 YFSETQ. The CDR3 runs to 15 residues. DNA for the CDR3: TGCGCCAGCAGCACGGGACTAGTTGTCGTCGAGACCCAGTACTTC. Translated, it gives CASSTGLVVVETQYF.

This clonotype was observed many times. The chain carries TRBV29-1 and TRBJ1-1; D uncertain. CDR1 and CDR2 (germline): SQVTM, ANQGSEA. The V and J ends lost 6 bases and 8 bases respectively, with 16 bases between them. CDR3 length equals 12 residues. CDR3 loop: CSVNGGTQEAFF. CDR3 bases: TGCAGCGTCAACGGTGGTACACAGGAAGCTTTCTTT.

This clonotype was counted only a few times. This clone may be a read error of a much larger clone one base away. The chain uses TRBV11-2 and TRBJ2-3, with a weak D call TRBD2 (5 bases). The CDR3 has 13 residues. Germline values: CDR1 SGHAT, CDR2 FQNNGV. Trimming shortened V by 5 bases and J by 1 base, and 7 bases separated the two germline ends. The CDR3 DNA follows: TGTGCCAGCAGCGACGGGGGCACAGATACGCAGTATTTT. Protein product: CASSDGGTDTQYF.

Ten or more counts support this clonotype. The chain has TRBV30 and TRBJ2-5; D could derive from TRBD1 or TRBD2 (5 bases each). The CDR3 runs 16 residues. The V end lost 4 bases, the J end lost 5 bases, and 23 bases lay between the germline ends. The germline V gene encodes CDR1 GTSNPN and CDR2 SVGIG (reference sequence). The CDR3 DNA follows: TGTGCCTGGACTCACCAAATCCAGGGAGTTCGGGAGACCCAGTACTTC. It encodes CAWTHQIQGVRETQYF.

This clonotype was detected ten times or more. This chain connects TRBV27 to TRBJ2-1; D gene ambiguous. The V and J ends lost 7 bases and 3 bases respectively, with 16 bases between them. The germline V gene encodes CDR1 MNHEY and CDR2 SMNVEV (reference sequence). CDR3 length: 15 amino acids. This chain's CDR3 is CASTVLPMGYNEQFF. The CDR3 nucleotides are TGTGCCAGCACCGTTTTACCCATGGGCTACAATGAGCAGTTCTTC.

J is TRBJ2-1 and V is TRBV6-4, with D perhaps TRBD1 or TRBD2 (5 bases each). Trimming took off 3 bases at V and 3 bases at J, with 15 bases between the two ends. CDR1 and CDR2 from the germline V gene are MRHNA and SNTAGT. CDR3 length equals 16 residues. The CDR3 DNA is TGTGCCAGCAGTGAGTGGGGGAAGCCACTCTACAATGAGCAGTTCTTC. Encoded protein: CASSEWGKPLYNEQFF.

A few counts support this clonotype. V and J are TRBV28 and TRBJ2-2; 10 bases are shared with TRBD1. Germline CDR1 reads MDHEN; CDR2 reads SYDVKM. This CDR3 region has 17 residues. The trim removed 6 bases at V and 0 bases at J, leaving 7 bases unmatched. The CDR3 DNA follows: TGTGCCAGCAGAGAGCTGACAGGGGGCACGAACACCGGGGAGCTGTTTTTT. Protein: CASRELTGGTNTGELFF.

This clonotype was recorded a few times. The J gene is TRBJ2-7, the V gene TRBV29-1; D remains ambiguous. Germline loops: CDR1 SQVTM, CDR2 ANQGSEA. This CDR3 spans 13 amino acids. V lost 7 bases and J lost 2, with 15 bases in between. As DNA, the CDR3 is TGCAGCGCCGTGGGCCCGCCAACCTACGAGCAGTACTTC. This translates into CSAVGPPTYEQYF.

The chain links TRBV2 to TRBJ1-4; tentative D call: TRBD1 (6 bases). The CDR3 extends over 14 amino acids. The germline V gene has CDR1 SNHLY and CDR2 FYNNEI. Trimming stripped 3 bases from V and 8 bases from J, with 13 bases between. The CDR3 here is CASSDPTGPEKLFF. The CDR3 coding sequence is TGTGCCAGCAGTGACCCGACAGGTCCCGAAAAACTGTTTTTT.

This clonotype has a count of ten or more. The rearrangement joins TRBV30 to TRBJ1-5; the D is unclear. With 2 bases removed from V and 5 bases from J, the gap between germline ends came to 10 bases. This CDR3 spans 13 amino acids. Germline V CDR1 and CDR2: GTSNPN, SVGIG (reference sequence). The CDR3 sequence is CAWSPGLDQPQHF. The CDR3 nucleotides read TGTGCCTGGAGTCCGGGGTTAGATCAGCCCCAGCATTTT.

This clonotype appeared a few times. This sequence joins TRBV20-1 and TRBJ2-7; 14 bases are a match to TRBD2. V was pared by 4 bases and J by 4 bases, with 6 bases of the junction left unmatched. Germline V gene sequence: CDR1 DFQATT, CDR2 SNEGSKA (reference sequence). The CDR3 spans 15 residues. The CDR3 is CSATGTSGSTYEQYF. CDR3 nucleotide sequence: TGCAGTGCTACCGGGACTAGCGGGAGTACATACGAGCAGTACTTC.

The chain is built from TRBV12-3 or TRBV12-4 and TRBJ2-3; D could derive from TRBD1 or TRBD2 (5 bases each). The ends were cut back, 3 bases at V and 4 bases at J, with 14 bases in the middle. The CDR3 loop spans 15 amino acids. CDR3 protein: CASSFEGRGADTQYF. In nucleotides, the CDR3 is TGTGCCAGCAGTTTTGAGGGTAGGGGCGCAGATACGCAGTATTTT.

This CDR3 is CASSPTPGTGPYGYTF. In nucleotides, the CDR3 is TGTGCCAGCAGCCCCACTCCCGGGACAGGCCCTTATGGCTACACCTTC. The chain links TRBV5-6 to TRBJ1-2; 8 bases match TRBD1. J gave up 5 bases and V 4 bases, and 13 bases lay outside the gene matches. The CDR3 runs 16 residues. Germline CDR1 SGHDT, CDR2 YYEEEE.

This clonotype was counted at least ten times. The chain links TRBV30 to TRBJ1-2; tentative D call: TRBD1 (5 bases). This CDR3 is 14 amino acids long. Germline values: CDR1 GTSNPN, CDR2 SVGIG (reference sequence). The germline V and J ends were trimmed by 0 bases and 3 bases, with 11 bases remaining between them. CDR3 in DNA: TGTGCCTGGAGTGTACTGCGGGGGGACTATGGCTACACCTTC. Translating it yields CAWSVLRGDYGYTF.

There are a few counts of this clonotype. This chain joins TRBV2 and TRBJ2-6; 10 bases align to TRBD1. V was clipped by 5 bases and J by 3 bases; unmatched bases: 7. From germline, CDR1 is SNHLY and CDR2 FYNNEI. This CDR3 spans 17 amino acids. CDR3: CASSPGTGEGGANVLTF. In nucleotides, the CDR3 is TGTGCCAGCAGTCCCGGGACAGGGGAAGGTGGGGCCAACGTCCTGACTTTC.

This clonotype was counted between two and nine times. This chain links TRBV19 with TRBJ2-1; the D is unclear. The ends were cut back, 5 bases at V and 6 bases at J, with 17 bases in the middle. This CDR3 is built from 15 residues. CDR1 and CDR2 (germline): LNHDA, SQIVND (reference sequence). For the CDR3, the DNA is TGTGCCAGTAGTGTCTCCCAACCAGGTGGCAATGAGCAGTTCTTC. This codes for CASSVSQPGGNEQFF.

At least ten counts were recorded for this clonotype. The V and J genes are TRBV6-1 and TRBJ2-7; possible D gene TRBD1, 6 bases. The germline V and J ends were trimmed by 7 bases and 3 bases, with 13 bases remaining between them. Germline V CDR1 and CDR2: MNHNS, SASEGT. The CDR3 has 13 residues. The CDR3 loop reads CASNPRGIYEQYF. The DNA of the CDR3 is TGTGCCAGCAACCCCAGGGGCATCTACGAGCAGTACTTC.

V usage is TRBV6-1 and J usage is TRBJ1-2, with 9 positions matching TRBD1. CDR1 is MNHNS and CDR2 is SASEGT in the germline V gene. The V and J ends lost 1 base and 0 bases, in that order; junction bases with no gene match: 6. This CDR3 has 17 amino acids. DNA of the CDR3: TGTGCCAGCAGTGAAGGATTTGGACAGGGGACTAACTATGGCTACACCTTC. Translation: CASSEGFGQGTNYGYTF.

This chain connects TRBV13 to TRBJ2-2; D not certain. This CDR3 contains 14 residues. Germline V gene data show CDR1 as PRHDT and CDR2 as FYEKMQ (reference sequence). V lost 9 bases and J lost 1, with 12 bases in between. CDR3 sequence (DNA): TGTGCCAGAAGCGCGAGACTGAACACCGGGGAGCTGTTTTTT. Its translation: CARSARLNTGELFF.

The table lists this clonotype with a few counts. The rearrangement links TRBV29-1 to TRBJ2-3; D is perhaps TRBD2 (5 bases). The CDR3 is made up of 13 amino acids. Trimming stripped 0 bases from V and 5 bases from J, with 9 bases between. CDR1 is SQVTM, CDR2 ANQGSEA, per germline. The CDR3 DNA sequence: TGCAGCGTTGAAGAATGGGAGAGAGATACGCAGTATTTT. It specifies CSVEEWERDTQYF.

Many counts were recorded for this clonotype. The chain employs TRBV18 and TRBJ1-4; possible D gene TRBD1, 5 bases. CDR3 length: 13 amino acids. V was clipped by 3 bases and J by 6 bases, with 8 bases between them. Germline-derived CDR1 and CDR2 are KGHSH and LQKENI. CDR3 nucleotides: TGTGCCAGCTCACCCTGGGGGGATGAAAAACTGTTTTTT. Protein sequence: CASSPWGDEKLFF.

This clonotype appeared many times. The CDR3 DNA reads TGTGCCAGCAGTTACCAGGCGAGCACAGATACGCAGTATTTT. Protein product: CASSYQASTDTQYF. The chain recombines TRBV12-3 or TRBV12-4 with TRBJ2-3; no clear D. Trimming removed 4 bases at V and 0 bases at J, with 8 bases between. This CDR3 comprises 14 residues.

The V call is TRBV4-3, the J call TRBJ2-5; 10 bases match TRBD2. The germline gives CDR1 LGHNA, CDR2 YSLEER. With 1 base clipped from V and 1 base from J, the junction kept 3 bases outside the gene matches. CDR3 length equals 16 residues. CDR3 sequence reads: CASSQGPSGGQETQYF. The CDR3 DNA follows: TGCGCCAGCAGCCAAGGTCCTAGCGGGGGCCAAGAGACCCAGTACTTC.